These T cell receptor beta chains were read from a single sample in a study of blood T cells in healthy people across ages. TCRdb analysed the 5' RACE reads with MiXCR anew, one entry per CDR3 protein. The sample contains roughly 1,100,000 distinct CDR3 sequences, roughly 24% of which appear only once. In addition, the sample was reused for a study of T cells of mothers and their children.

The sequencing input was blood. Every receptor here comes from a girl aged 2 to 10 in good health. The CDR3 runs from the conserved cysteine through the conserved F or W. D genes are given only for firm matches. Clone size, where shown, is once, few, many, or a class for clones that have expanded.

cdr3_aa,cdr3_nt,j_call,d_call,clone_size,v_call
CASSSTVYNNEQFF,TGTGCCAGCAGTTCTACAGTATATAACAATGAGCAGTTCTTC,TRBJ2-1,.,.,TRBV6-5
CASSHDVSSGANVLTF,TGTGCCAGCAGTCACGACGTGAGCTCTGGGGCCAACGTCCTGACTTTC,TRBJ2-6,.,.,TRBV28
CASSELAGGTDTQYF,TGTGCCAGCAGTGAACTAGCGGGGGGCACAGATACGCAGTATTTT,TRBJ2-3,TRBD2,.,TRBV2
CASSVWGYYEQYF,TGTGCCAGCAGCGTTTGGGGTTATTACGAGCAGTACTTC,TRBJ2-7,.,.,TRBV11-2
CASSLGSYGYTF,TGTGCCAGCAGCTTAGGTAGCTATGGCTACACCTTC,TRBJ1-2,.,many,TRBV12-3/TRBV12-4
CSVGFRTGETQYF,TGCAGCGTTGGTTTTAGGACTGGGGAGACCCAGTACTTC,TRBJ2-5,.,.,TRBV29-1
CASSLVLASHEQFF,TGCGCCAGCAGCTTGGTTCTTGCTTCTCATGAGCAGTTCTTC,TRBJ2-1,.,few,TRBV5-1
CATSDFIPRGRFWEKLFF,TGTGCCACCAGTGATTTTATTCCCAGGGGGCGCTTCTGGGAAAAACTGTTTTTT,TRBJ1-4,TRBD1,.,TRBV24-1
CAISDLAGAWGEETQYF,TGTGCCATCAGTGATCTAGCGGGGGCCTGGGGAGAAGAGACCCAGTACTTC,TRBJ2-5,TRBD2,.,TRBV10-3
CSVDRPDSSYEQYF,TGCAGCGTTGACCGCCCTGATAGCTCCTACGAGCAGTACTTC,TRBJ2-7,.,few,TRBV29-1
CASSSPGQQQTQYF,TGTGCCAGCAGCAGTCCAGGCCAACAGCAGACCCAGTACTTC,TRBJ2-5,.,.,TRBV27
CASSAFKTNSPLHF,TGTGCCAGCAGTGCCTTCAAGACGAATTCACCCCTCCACTTT,TRBJ1-6,.,many,TRBV12-3/TRBV12-4
CASRIQGAGYTF,TGTGCCAGCAGAATCCAGGGAGCTGGCTACACCTTC,TRBJ1-2,.,.,TRBV11-2
CASSPEQTGELFF,TGTGCCAGCAGTCCGGAGCAAACCGGGGAGCTGTTTTTT,TRBJ2-2,.,.,TRBV12-3/TRBV12-4
CATSRDSVSGANVLTF,TGTGCCACCAGCAGGGACAGCGTCTCTGGGGCCAACGTCCTGACTTTC,TRBJ2-6,.,.,TRBV15
CSARPSGDTQYF,TGCAGTGCTAGGCCGTCGGGGGATACGCAGTATTTT,TRBJ2-3,.,.,TRBV20-1
CSARASAGGTYF,TGCAGTGCTAGAGCTTCGGCAGGGGGCACGTATTTT,TRBJ2-3,TRBD1,few,TRBV20-1
CANQGLAGVDF,TGTGCCAACCAGGGACTAGCGGGGGTGGACTTC,TRBJ2-5,TRBD2,.,TRBV27
CASRSIFSETYEQYF,TGTGCCAGCAGGTCGATTTTCTCAGAGACCTACGAGCAGTACTTC,TRBJ2-7,.,few,TRBV12-3/TRBV12-4
CASSQFQDSENEKLLF,TGCGCCAGCAGCCAATTCCAGGACAGCGAAAATGAAAAACTGCTTTTT,TRBJ1-4,.,few,TRBV4-1
CATSGRTGMGQPQHF,TGTGCCACCAGCGGACGGACAGGGATGGGCCAGCCCCAGCATTTT,TRBJ1-5,TRBD1,.,TRBV15
CSARELAGSADTQYF,TGCAGTGCTAGAGAACTAGCGGGATCAGCAGATACGCAGTATTTT,TRBJ2-3,TRBD2,.,TRBV20-1
CSARDGVGTAAYNEQFF,TGCAGTGCTAGAGATGGGGTAGGGACAGCCGCCTACAATGAGCAGTTCTTC,TRBJ2-1,TRBD1,few,TRBV20-1
CATTSGSSYNEQFF,TGTGCCACTACTAGCGGGAGCTCCTACAATGAGCAGTTCTTC,TRBJ2-1,TRBD2,.,TRBV2
CASSPSVFEGHEQYF,TGTGCCAGCAGCCCATCCGTTTTTGAGGGCCACGAGCAGTACTTC,TRBJ2-7,.,few,TRBV4-2
CASSSAGGVHSYEQYF,TGTGCCAGCAGCTCTGCTGGGGGCGTACACTCCTACGAGCAGTACTTC,TRBJ2-7,.,.,TRBV5-6
CASSEYAGGNSPLHF,TGTGCCAGCAGTGAATATGCAGGCGGGAATTCACCCCTCCACTTT,TRBJ1-6,.,few,TRBV25-1
CASSEDRGGEKLFF,TGTGCCAGCAGTGAAGACAGGGGAGGAGAAAAACTGTTTTTT,TRBJ1-4,TRBD1,.,TRBV25-1
CASSRELAGGPWETQYF,TGTGCCAGCAGCCGAGAACTAGCGGGAGGCCCGTGGGAGACCCAGTACTTC,TRBJ2-5,TRBD2,.,TRBV5-5
CASKALFRDELYEQYF,TGTGCCAGCAAAGCCCTTTTCCGGGACGAGCTCTACGAGCAGTACTTC,TRBJ2-7,.,.,TRBV6-1
CSVGDPEGGGTEAFF,TGCAGCGTTGGAGATCCGGAGGGAGGAGGGACTGAAGCTTTCTTT,TRBJ1-1,.,.,TRBV29-1
CASSPQGNMYEQYF,TGTGCCAGCTCACCACAGGGGAACATGTACGAGCAGTACTTC,TRBJ2-7,.,few,TRBV18
CASSDRERTDTQYF,TGTGCCAGCAGTGACAGGGAACGCACAGATACGCAGTATTTT,TRBJ2-3,.,.,TRBV25-1
CAISVHQGAGNEQFF,TGTGCCATCAGTGTTCACCAGGGGGCCGGTAATGAGCAGTTCTTC,TRBJ2-1,TRBD1,.,TRBV10-3
CASRTHDEKLFF,TGTGCCAGCCGGACTCACGATGAAAAACTGTTTTTT,TRBJ1-4,.,few,TRBV25-1
CTSSPSSGTGNTEAFF,TGTACCAGCTCACCATCATCCGGGACGGGGAACACTGAAGCTTTCTTT,TRBJ1-1,.,.,TRBV18
CASSSQGHDGYTF,TGTGCCAGCAGCAGCCAGGGTCATGATGGCTACACCTTC,TRBJ1-2,.,few,TRBV13
CARLAGGFKNIQYF,TGTGCTAGGCTAGCGGGAGGCTTCAAAAACATTCAGTACTTC,TRBJ2-4,TRBD2,.,TRBV12-5
CASSPDVPLGANVLTF,TGTGCCAGCAGCCCGGACGTCCCTCTGGGGGCCAACGTCCTGACTTTC,TRBJ2-6,.,.,TRBV7-3
CASSAQGSSYNEQFF,TGTGCCAGCAGCGCACAGGGAAGCTCCTACAATGAGCAGTTCTTC,TRBJ2-1,.,.,TRBV9
CASSLPPGQGGESQPQHF,TGTGCCAGCAGCTTACCTCCCGGACAGGGAGGGGAATCCCAGCCCCAGCATTTT,TRBJ1-5,TRBD1,.,TRBV7-8
CASTGRGVNEKPFF,TGTGCCAGCACCGGACGCGGAGTAAATGAAAAACCGTTTTTT,TRBJ1-4,.,.,TRBV27
CASSLTFGSSYNSPLHF,TGTGCCAGCAGCTTAACTTTCGGGAGCTCCTATAATTCACCCCTCCACTTT,TRBJ1-6,.,few,TRBV7-2
CASSSPTGQGAHEQFF,TGTGCCAGCAGCTCCCCCACAGGACAGGGGGCCCATGAGCAGTTCTTC,TRBJ2-1,TRBD1,.,TRBV7-3
CASSVAFGDGEEETQYF,TGTGCCAGCAGCGTAGCCTTCGGTGACGGGGAAGAAGAGACCCAGTACTTC,TRBJ2-5,.,few,TRBV9
CASSLPRQGVDGYTF,TGCGCCAGCAGCTTGCCGCGGCAGGGAGTAGATGGCTACACCTTC,TRBJ1-2,.,few,TRBV5-1
CASSSGGSSNEQYF,TGTGCCAGCAGTTCCGGCGGGAGCAGCAACGAGCAGTACTTC,TRBJ2-7,TRBD2,.,TRBV27
CSAREFGGNTGELFF,TGCAGTGCTAGAGAATTTGGTGGGAACACCGGGGAGCTGTTTTTT,TRBJ2-2,.,.,TRBV20-1
CATSKGRGTNTEAFF,TGTGCCACCAGCAAAGGACGCGGAACGAACACTGAAGCTTTCTTT,TRBJ1-1,.,.,TRBV15
CSVMGSGNTIYF,TGCAGTGTGATGGGTTCTGGAAACACCATATATTTT,TRBJ1-3,.,once,TRBV20-1
CASGLVLGGPVETQYF,TGTGCTAGTGGTTTGGTACTGGGAGGACCTGTAGAGACCCAGTACTTC,TRBJ2-5,.,.,TRBV12-5
CSVVVYGRYEQYF,TGCAGCGTTGTAGTTTATGGCCGTTACGAGCAGTACTTC,TRBJ2-7,.,.,TRBV29-1
CASSSRLAGAAGTQYF,TGTGCCAGCAGCTCCCGACTAGCGGGAGCTGCAGGTACGCAGTATTTT,TRBJ2-3,TRBD2,few,TRBV4-2
CASSSTSGGNNEQFF,TGCGCCAGCAGCTCGACTAGCGGGGGAAACAATGAGCAGTTCTTC,TRBJ2-1,TRBD2,.,TRBV5-1
CASKRVSSESNQPQHF,TGTGCCAGCAAACGGGTGTCCAGTGAGAGCAATCAGCCCCAGCATTTT,TRBJ1-5,.,.,TRBV6-1
CASTLGLAGGPRTDTQYF,TGTGCCAGCACCCTGGGGCTAGCGGGAGGGCCTCGCACAGATACGCAGTATTTT,TRBJ2-3,TRBD2,.,TRBV11-2
CASSAGDRAYEQYF,TGTGCCAGCAGCGCCGGGGACAGGGCCTACGAGCAGTACTTC,TRBJ2-7,TRBD1,.,TRBV9
CASSYSRRAHEQYF,TGTGCCAGCAGTTACTCGAGGAGGGCCCACGAGCAGTACTTC,TRBJ2-7,.,.,TRBV6-5
CSARHPGTTYEQYF,TGCAGTGCTCGCCATCCCGGGACTACCTACGAGCAGTACTTC,TRBJ2-7,TRBD2,.,TRBV20-1
CASSPLSGTSTDTQYF,TGTGCCAGCTCACCTTTATCGGGGACCAGCACAGATACGCAGTATTTT,TRBJ2-3,.,.,TRBV18